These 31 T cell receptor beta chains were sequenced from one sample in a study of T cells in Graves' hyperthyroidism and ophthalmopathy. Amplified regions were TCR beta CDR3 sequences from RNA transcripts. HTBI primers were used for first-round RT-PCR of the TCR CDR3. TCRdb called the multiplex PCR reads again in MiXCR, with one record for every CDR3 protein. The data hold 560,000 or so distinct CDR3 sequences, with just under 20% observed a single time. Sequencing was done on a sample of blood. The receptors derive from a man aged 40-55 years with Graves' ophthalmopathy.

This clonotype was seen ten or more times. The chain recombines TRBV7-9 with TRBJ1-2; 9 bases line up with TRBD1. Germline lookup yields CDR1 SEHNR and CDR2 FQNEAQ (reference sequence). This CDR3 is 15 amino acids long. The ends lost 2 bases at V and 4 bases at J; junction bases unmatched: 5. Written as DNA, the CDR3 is TGTGCCAGCAGCTTAACCGGGACAGGGAGCTATGGCTACACCTTC. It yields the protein CASSLTGTGSYGYTF.

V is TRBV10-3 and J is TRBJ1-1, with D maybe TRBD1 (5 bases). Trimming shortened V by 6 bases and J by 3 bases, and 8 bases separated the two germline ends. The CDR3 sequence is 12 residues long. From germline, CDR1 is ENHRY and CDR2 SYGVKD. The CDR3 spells CAIRQTDTEAFF. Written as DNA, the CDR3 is TGTGCCATCAGACAGACAGACACTGAAGCTTTCTTT.

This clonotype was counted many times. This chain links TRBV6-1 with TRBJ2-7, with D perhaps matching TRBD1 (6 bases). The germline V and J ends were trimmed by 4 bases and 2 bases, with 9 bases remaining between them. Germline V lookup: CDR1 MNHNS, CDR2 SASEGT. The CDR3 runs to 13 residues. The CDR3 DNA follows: TGTGCCAGCAGTGCGGGACATACCTACGAGCAGTACTTC. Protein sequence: CASSAGHTYEQYF.

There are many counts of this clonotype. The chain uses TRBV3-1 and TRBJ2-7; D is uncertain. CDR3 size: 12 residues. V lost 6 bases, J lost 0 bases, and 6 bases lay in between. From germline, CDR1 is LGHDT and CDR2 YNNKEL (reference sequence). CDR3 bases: TGTGCCAGCAGTTACATCTCCTACGAGCAGTACTTC. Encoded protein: CASSYISYEQYF.

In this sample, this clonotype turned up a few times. The CDR3 DNA sequence: TGTGCGGCGAGGACAGGGGGCGAGGTACCTGGGGCCAACGTCCTGACTTTC. This translates into CAARTGGEVPGANVLTF. The rearrangement links TRBV10-3 to TRBJ2-6, with 11 positions matching TRBD1. The CDR3 is 17 amino acids. Germline lookup yields CDR1 ENHRY and CDR2 SYGVKD.

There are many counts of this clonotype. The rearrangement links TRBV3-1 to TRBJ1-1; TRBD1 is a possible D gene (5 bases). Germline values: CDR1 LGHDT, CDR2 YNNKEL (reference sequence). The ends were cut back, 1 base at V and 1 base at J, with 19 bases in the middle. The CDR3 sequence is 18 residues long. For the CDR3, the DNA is TGTGCCAGCAGCCAAGCCATATACCAGGGAATGGGGAACACTGAAGCTTTCTTT. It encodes CASSQAIYQGMGNTEAFF. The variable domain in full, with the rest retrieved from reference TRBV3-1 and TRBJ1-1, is DTAVSQTPKYLVTQMGNDKSIKCEQNLGHDTMYWYKQDSKKFLKIMFSYNNKELIINETVPNRFSPKSPDKAHLNLHINSLELGDSAVYFCASSQAIYQGMGNTEAFFGQGTRLTVV.

The CDR3 here is CASSYLGGVDYGYTF. DNA for the CDR3: TGTGCCAGCAGTTACCTTGGCGGGGTTGACTATGGCTACACCTTC. This chain uses TRBV6-5 with TRBJ1-2, with D uncertain. V lost 2 bases, J lost 3 bases, and 13 bases lay in between. There are 15 residues in the CDR3. Per the germline V gene, CDR1 is MNHEY and CDR2 is SVGAGI.

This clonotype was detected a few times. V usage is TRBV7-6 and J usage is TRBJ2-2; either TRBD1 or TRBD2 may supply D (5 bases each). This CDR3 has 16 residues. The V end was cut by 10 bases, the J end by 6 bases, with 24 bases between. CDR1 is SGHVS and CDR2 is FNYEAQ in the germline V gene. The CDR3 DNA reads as TGTGCCACCCGGGTGATATTGGGACCCTCGGCCGGGGAGCTGTTTTTT. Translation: CATRVILGPSAGELFF.

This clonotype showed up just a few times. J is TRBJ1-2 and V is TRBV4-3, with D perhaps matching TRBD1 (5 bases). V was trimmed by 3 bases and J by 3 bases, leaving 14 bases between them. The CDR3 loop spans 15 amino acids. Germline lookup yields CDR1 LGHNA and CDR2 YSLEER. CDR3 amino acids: CASSQRGVVDYGYTF. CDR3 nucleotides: TGCGCCAGCAGCCAGCGGGGGGTAGTAGACTATGGCTACACCTTC.

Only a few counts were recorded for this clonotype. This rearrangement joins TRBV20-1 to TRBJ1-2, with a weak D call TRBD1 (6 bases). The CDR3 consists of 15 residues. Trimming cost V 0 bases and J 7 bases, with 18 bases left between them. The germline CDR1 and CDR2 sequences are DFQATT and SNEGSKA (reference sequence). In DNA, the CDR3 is TGCAGTGCTAGAGAGGGGGGAACAGGGATCTCTGGCTACACCTTC. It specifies CSAREGGTGISGYTF.

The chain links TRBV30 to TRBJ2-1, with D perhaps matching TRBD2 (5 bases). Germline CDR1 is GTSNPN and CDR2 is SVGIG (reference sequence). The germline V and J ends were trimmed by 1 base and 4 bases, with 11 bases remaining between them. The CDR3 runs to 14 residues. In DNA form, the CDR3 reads TGTGCCTGGAGTGGCGACTACAAGTACAATGAGCAGTTCTTC. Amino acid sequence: CAWSGDYKYNEQFF.

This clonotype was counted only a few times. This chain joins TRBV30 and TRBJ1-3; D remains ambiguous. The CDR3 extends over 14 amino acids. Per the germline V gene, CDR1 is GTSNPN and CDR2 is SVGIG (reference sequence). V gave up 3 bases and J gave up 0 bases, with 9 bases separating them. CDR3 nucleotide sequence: TGTGCCTGGAGGAAACAGATCTCTGGAAACACCATATATTTT. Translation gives CAWRKQISGNTIYF.

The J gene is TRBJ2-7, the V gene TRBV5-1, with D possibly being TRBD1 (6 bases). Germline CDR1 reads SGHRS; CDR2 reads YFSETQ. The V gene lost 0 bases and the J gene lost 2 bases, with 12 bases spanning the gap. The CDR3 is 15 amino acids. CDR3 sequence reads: CASSLAPGQPYEQYF. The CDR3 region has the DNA TGCGCCAGCAGCTTGGCCCCCGGACAGCCCTACGAGCAGTACTTC.

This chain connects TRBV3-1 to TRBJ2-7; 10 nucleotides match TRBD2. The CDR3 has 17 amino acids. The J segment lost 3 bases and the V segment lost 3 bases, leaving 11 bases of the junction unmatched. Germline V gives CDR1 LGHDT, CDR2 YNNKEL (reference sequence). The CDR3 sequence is CASSQGAGTSAYYEQYF. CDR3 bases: TGTGCCAGCAGCCAGGGGGCTGGGACTAGCGCTTACTACGAGCAGTACTTC.

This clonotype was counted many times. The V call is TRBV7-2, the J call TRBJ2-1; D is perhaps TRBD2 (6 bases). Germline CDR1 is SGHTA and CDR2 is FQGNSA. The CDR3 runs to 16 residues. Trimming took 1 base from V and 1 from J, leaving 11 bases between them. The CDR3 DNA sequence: TGTGCCAGCAGCTTAGAGGCGGGGCAGTCCTACAATGAGCAGTTCTTC. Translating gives CASSLEAGQSYNEQFF.

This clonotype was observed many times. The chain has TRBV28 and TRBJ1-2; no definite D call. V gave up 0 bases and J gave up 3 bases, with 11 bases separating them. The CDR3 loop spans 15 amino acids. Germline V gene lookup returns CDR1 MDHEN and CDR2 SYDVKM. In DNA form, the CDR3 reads TGTGCCAGCAGTTTATGGTCCAGCCCTGACTATGGCTACACCTTC. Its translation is CASSLWSSPDYGYTF.

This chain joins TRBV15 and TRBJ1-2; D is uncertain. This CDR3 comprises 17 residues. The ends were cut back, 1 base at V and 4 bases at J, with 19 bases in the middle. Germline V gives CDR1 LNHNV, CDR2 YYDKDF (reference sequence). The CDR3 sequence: CATSRASPGSATYGYTF. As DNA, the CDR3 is TGTGCCACCAGCAGAGCGTCCCCGGGGTCAGCAACCTATGGCTACACCTTC.

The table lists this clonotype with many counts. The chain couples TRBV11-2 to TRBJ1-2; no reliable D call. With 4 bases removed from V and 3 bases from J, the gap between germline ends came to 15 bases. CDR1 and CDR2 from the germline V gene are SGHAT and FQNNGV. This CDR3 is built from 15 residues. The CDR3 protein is CASSSRNRIHYGYTF. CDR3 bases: TGTGCCAGCAGCTCTCGGAACAGAATTCACTATGGCTACACCTTC. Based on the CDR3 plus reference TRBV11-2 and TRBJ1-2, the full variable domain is EAGVAQSPRYKIIEKRQSVAFWCNPISGHATLYWYQQILGQGPKLLIQFQNNGVVDDSQLPKDRFSAERLKGVDSTLKIQPAKLEDSAVYLCASSSRNRIHYGYTFGSGTRLTVV.

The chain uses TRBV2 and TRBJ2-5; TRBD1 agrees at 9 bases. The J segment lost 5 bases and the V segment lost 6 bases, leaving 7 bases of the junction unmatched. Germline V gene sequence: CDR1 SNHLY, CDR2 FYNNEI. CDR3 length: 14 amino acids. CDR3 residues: CASSRRTGDETQYF. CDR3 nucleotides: TGTGCCAGCAGCCGTAGGACAGGGGATGAGACCCAGTACTTC.

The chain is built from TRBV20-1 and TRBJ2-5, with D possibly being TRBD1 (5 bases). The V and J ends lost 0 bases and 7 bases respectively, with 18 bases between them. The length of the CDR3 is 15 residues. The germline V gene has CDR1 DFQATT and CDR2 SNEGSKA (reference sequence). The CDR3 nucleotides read TGCAGTGCTAGAGATCTGGACGGTTTTAGGGGGACCCAGTACTTC. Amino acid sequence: CSARDLDGFRGTQYF.

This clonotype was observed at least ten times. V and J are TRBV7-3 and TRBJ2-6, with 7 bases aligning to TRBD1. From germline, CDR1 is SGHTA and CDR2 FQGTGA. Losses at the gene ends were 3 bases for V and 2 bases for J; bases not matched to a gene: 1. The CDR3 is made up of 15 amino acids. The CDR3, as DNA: TGTGCCAGCAGCTTTACAGGGGCTGGGGCCAACGTCCTGACTTTC. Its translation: CASSFTGAGANVLTF.

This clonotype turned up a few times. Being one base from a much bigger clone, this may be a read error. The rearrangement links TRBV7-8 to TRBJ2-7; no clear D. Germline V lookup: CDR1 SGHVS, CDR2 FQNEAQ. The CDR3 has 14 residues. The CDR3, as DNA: TGTGCCAGCAGCCCCGCGGATCGCCGGTACGTGCAGTACTTC. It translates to CASSPADRRYVQYF.

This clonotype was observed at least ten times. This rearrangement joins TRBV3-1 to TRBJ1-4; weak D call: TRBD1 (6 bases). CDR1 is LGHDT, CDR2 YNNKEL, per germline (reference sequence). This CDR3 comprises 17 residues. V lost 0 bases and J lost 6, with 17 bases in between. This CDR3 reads CASSQERSTGRHEKLFF. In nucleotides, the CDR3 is TGTGCCAGCAGCCAAGAGAGGTCCACAGGGAGGCATGAAAAACTGTTTTTT.

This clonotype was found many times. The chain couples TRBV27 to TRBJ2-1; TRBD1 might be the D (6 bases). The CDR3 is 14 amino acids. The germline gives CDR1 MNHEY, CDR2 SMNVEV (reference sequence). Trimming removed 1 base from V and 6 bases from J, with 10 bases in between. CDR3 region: CASSLYRDLNEQFF. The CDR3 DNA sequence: TGTGCCAGCAGTTTATACAGGGATCTCAATGAGCAGTTCTTC.

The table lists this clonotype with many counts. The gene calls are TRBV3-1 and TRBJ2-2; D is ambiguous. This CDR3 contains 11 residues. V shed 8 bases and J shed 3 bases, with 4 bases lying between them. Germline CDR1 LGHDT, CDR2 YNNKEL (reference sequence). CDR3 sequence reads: CASADTGELFF. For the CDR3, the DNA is TGTGCCAGCGCTGACACCGGGGAGCTGTTTTTT.

The CDR3 reads CSARARPAGGPGHTQYF. The DNA for the CDR3 is TGCAGTGCTAGAGCCCGCCCGGCGGGGGGGCCGGGTCATACGCAGTATTTT. The rearrangement links TRBV20-1 to TRBJ2-3; TRBD2 agrees at 9 bases. Looked up from germline, CDR1 is DFQATT and CDR2 is SNEGSKA (reference sequence). The CDR3 contains 17 residues. Trimming at V came to 1 base and at J to 7 bases, leaving 15 bases not matched to a gene.

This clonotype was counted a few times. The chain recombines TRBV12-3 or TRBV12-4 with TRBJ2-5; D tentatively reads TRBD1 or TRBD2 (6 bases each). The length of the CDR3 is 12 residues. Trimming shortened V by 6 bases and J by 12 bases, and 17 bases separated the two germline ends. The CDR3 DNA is TGTGCCAGCAGCCGTCCCGGGGGCGAAGAGTACTTC. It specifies CASSRPGGEEYF.

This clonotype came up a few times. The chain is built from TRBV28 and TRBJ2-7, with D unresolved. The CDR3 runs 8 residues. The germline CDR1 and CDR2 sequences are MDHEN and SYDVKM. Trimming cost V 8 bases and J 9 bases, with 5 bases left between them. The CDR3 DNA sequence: TGTGCCAGCCCCACGCAGTACTTC. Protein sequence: CASPTQYF.

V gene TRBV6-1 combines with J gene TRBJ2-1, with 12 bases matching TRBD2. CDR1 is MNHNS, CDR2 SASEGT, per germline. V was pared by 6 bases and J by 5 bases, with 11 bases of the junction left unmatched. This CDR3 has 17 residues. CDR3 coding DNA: TGTGCCAGCAGCCGCCGCGGGAGACTAGCGGGGGACAATGAGCAGTTCTTC. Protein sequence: CASSRRGRLAGDNEQFF.

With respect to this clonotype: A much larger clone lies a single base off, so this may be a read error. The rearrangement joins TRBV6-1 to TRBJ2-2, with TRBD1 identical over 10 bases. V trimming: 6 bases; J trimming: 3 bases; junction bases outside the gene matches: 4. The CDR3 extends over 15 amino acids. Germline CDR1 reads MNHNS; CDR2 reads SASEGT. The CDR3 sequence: CASRSGTGDTGELFF. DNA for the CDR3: TGTGCCAGCAGATCCGGGACAGGGGACACCGGGGAGCTGTTTTTT.

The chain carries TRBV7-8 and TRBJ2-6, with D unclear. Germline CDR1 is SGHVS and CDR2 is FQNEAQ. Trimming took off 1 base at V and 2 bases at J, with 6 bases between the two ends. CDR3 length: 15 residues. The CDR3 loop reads CASSLVRAGANVLTF. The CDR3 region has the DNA TGTGCCAGCAGCTTAGTTAGAGCTGGGGCCAACGTCCTGACTTTC. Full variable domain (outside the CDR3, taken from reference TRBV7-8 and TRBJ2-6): GAGVSQSPRYKVAKRGQDVALRCDPISGHVSLFWYQQALGQGPEFLTYFQNEAQLDKSGLPSDRFFAERPEGSVSTLKIQRTQQEDSAVYLCASSLVRAGANVLTFGAGSRLTVL.